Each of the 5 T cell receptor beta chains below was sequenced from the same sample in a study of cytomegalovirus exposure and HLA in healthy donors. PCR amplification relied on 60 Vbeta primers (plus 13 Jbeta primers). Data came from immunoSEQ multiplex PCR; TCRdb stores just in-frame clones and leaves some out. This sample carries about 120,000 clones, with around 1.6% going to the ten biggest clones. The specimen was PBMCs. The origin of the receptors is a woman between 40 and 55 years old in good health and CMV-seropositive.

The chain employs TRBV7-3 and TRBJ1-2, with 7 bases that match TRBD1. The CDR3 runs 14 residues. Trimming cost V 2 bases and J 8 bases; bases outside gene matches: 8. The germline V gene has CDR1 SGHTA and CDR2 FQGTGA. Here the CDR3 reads CASSLAGGYAGYTF. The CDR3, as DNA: TGTGCCAGCAGCTTAGCAGGGGGATATGCGGGCTACACCTTC.

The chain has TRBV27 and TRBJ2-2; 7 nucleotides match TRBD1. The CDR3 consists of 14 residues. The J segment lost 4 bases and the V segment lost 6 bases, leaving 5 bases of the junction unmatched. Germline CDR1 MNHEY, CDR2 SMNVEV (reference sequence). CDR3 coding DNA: TGTGCCAGCAGCTTGGACAGGACCACCGGGGAGCTGTTTTTT. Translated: CASSLDRTTGELFF.

CDR3 loop: CASSFGGTGSASRGYTF. For the CDR3, the DNA is TGTGCCAGCAGCTTTGGAGGGACAGGGTCAGCTTCTCGCGGCTACACCTTC. This chain joins TRBV5-4 and TRBJ1-2; 9 nucleotides line up with TRBD1. The CDR3 sequence is 17 residues long. Germline V gene data show CDR1 as SGHNT and CDR2 as YYREEE (reference sequence). After removal of 2 bases from V and 8 bases from J, the junction contained 16 bases not matched to a gene.

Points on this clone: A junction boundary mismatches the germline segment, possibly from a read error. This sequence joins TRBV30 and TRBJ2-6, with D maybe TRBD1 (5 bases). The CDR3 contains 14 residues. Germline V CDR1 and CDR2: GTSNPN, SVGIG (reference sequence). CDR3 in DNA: TGTGCCTGGACAGAGCCCACTGGGGCCAACGTCCCGACTTTC. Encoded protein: CAWTEPTGANVPTF.

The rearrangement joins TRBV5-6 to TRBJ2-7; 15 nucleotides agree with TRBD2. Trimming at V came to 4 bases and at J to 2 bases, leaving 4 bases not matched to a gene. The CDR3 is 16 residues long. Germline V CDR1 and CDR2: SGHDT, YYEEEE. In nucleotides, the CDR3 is TGTGCCAGCAGCCCGGGACTAGCGGGAGGTCCCTACGAGCAGTACTTC. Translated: CASSPGLAGGPYEQYF.